The T cell receptor (beta chain) described here comes from a study of radiotherapy plus CTLA-4 blockade in lung cancer. Across the whole study: Patients showed objective responses in 15% to 20% of cases, and disease control was achieved by under 35%.

The CDR3 extends over 15 amino acids. With 5 bases removed from V and 3 bases from J, the gap between germline ends came to 16 bases. In germline, CDR1 is SEHNR, CDR2 FQNEAQ (reference sequence). Note on this clone: Its target is not known.

Findings and limits, study-wide: TCR clones originating in tumors grew in number in blood after radiotherapy plus ipilimumab.

TCRdb's copy holds only in-frame clones and misses some; the assay was immunoSEQ multiplex PCR. The sample has some 110,000 clones, approximately 84% seen once. Focal radiation plus CTLA-4 blockade with ipilimumab was given to patients with chemo-refractory metastatic non-small-cell lung cancer. This chain links TRBV7-9 with TRBJ1-1; TRBD1 is a possible D gene (6 bases). This clonotype originated in a human donor with non-small cell lung cancer who had a partial response to radiotherapy plus ipilimumab. The sequences come from peripheral blood, collected from a patient treated with radiotherapy plus ipilimumab. CDR3 in amino acids: CASSRGQGLYTEAFF. The CDR3 DNA reads TGTGCCAGCAGCCGTGGGCAGGGGTTGTACACTGAAGCTTTCTTT.